This T cell receptor beta chain was identified during a study of neurological immune-mediated disorders. The unsorted libraries had their origin in 2 million PBMCs stored at -80 C. The V gene's germline CDR1 is MDHEN and CDR2 SYDVKM. CDR3 length: 11 residues. cDNA synthesis was performed by 5'RACE with 10-nucleotide random UMIs. Over 180 million TCR-beta sequences from 15-18 subjects came from every sequencing run. TCRdb reprocessed the 5' RACE reads via MiXCR and lists one record per CDR3 protein. The repertoire holds 50,000 to 75,000 distinct CDR3 sequences, 9.5% to 15% seen once, with around 10% in the top ten. As regards this clonotype: Antigen specificity is unknown. Mismatch with germline at one junction end may stem from a read error.

Study outcomes and limitations: The study found the most TCR clonal expansion in HTLV-1-associated myelopathy and the least in multiple sclerosis, below healthy controls.

Sequencing was carried out using PBMCs. The receptor comes from a woman aged 55-75 years with HTLV-1-associated myelopathy (HAM/TSP). This chain uses TRBV28 with TRBJ2-7, with 7 bases identical to TRBD2. The CDR3 DNA reads TGTGCCACCCTCTCCCGGGGGGATATAGCTTTC. It is translated as CATLSRGDIAF.